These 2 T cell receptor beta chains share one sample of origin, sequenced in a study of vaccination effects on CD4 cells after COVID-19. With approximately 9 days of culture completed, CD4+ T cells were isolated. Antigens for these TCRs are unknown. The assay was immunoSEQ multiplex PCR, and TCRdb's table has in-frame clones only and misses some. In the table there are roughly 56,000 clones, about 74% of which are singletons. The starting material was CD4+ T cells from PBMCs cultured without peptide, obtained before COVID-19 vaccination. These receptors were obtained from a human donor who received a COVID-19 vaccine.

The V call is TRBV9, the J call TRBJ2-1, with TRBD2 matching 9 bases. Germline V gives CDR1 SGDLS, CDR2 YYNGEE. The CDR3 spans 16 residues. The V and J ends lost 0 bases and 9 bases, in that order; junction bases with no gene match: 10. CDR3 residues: CASSVALSGGPPEQFF. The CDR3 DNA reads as TGTGCCAGCAGCGTAGCGTTAAGCGGGGGGCCACCTGAGCAGTTCTTC.

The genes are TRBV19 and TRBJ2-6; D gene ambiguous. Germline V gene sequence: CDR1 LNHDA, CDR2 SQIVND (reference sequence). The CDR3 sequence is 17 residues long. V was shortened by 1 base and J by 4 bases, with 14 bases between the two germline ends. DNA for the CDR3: TGTGCCAGTAGTATAGGCCGTCTGCTATCGGGGGCCAACGTCCTGACTTTC. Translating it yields CASSIGRLLSGANVLTF.